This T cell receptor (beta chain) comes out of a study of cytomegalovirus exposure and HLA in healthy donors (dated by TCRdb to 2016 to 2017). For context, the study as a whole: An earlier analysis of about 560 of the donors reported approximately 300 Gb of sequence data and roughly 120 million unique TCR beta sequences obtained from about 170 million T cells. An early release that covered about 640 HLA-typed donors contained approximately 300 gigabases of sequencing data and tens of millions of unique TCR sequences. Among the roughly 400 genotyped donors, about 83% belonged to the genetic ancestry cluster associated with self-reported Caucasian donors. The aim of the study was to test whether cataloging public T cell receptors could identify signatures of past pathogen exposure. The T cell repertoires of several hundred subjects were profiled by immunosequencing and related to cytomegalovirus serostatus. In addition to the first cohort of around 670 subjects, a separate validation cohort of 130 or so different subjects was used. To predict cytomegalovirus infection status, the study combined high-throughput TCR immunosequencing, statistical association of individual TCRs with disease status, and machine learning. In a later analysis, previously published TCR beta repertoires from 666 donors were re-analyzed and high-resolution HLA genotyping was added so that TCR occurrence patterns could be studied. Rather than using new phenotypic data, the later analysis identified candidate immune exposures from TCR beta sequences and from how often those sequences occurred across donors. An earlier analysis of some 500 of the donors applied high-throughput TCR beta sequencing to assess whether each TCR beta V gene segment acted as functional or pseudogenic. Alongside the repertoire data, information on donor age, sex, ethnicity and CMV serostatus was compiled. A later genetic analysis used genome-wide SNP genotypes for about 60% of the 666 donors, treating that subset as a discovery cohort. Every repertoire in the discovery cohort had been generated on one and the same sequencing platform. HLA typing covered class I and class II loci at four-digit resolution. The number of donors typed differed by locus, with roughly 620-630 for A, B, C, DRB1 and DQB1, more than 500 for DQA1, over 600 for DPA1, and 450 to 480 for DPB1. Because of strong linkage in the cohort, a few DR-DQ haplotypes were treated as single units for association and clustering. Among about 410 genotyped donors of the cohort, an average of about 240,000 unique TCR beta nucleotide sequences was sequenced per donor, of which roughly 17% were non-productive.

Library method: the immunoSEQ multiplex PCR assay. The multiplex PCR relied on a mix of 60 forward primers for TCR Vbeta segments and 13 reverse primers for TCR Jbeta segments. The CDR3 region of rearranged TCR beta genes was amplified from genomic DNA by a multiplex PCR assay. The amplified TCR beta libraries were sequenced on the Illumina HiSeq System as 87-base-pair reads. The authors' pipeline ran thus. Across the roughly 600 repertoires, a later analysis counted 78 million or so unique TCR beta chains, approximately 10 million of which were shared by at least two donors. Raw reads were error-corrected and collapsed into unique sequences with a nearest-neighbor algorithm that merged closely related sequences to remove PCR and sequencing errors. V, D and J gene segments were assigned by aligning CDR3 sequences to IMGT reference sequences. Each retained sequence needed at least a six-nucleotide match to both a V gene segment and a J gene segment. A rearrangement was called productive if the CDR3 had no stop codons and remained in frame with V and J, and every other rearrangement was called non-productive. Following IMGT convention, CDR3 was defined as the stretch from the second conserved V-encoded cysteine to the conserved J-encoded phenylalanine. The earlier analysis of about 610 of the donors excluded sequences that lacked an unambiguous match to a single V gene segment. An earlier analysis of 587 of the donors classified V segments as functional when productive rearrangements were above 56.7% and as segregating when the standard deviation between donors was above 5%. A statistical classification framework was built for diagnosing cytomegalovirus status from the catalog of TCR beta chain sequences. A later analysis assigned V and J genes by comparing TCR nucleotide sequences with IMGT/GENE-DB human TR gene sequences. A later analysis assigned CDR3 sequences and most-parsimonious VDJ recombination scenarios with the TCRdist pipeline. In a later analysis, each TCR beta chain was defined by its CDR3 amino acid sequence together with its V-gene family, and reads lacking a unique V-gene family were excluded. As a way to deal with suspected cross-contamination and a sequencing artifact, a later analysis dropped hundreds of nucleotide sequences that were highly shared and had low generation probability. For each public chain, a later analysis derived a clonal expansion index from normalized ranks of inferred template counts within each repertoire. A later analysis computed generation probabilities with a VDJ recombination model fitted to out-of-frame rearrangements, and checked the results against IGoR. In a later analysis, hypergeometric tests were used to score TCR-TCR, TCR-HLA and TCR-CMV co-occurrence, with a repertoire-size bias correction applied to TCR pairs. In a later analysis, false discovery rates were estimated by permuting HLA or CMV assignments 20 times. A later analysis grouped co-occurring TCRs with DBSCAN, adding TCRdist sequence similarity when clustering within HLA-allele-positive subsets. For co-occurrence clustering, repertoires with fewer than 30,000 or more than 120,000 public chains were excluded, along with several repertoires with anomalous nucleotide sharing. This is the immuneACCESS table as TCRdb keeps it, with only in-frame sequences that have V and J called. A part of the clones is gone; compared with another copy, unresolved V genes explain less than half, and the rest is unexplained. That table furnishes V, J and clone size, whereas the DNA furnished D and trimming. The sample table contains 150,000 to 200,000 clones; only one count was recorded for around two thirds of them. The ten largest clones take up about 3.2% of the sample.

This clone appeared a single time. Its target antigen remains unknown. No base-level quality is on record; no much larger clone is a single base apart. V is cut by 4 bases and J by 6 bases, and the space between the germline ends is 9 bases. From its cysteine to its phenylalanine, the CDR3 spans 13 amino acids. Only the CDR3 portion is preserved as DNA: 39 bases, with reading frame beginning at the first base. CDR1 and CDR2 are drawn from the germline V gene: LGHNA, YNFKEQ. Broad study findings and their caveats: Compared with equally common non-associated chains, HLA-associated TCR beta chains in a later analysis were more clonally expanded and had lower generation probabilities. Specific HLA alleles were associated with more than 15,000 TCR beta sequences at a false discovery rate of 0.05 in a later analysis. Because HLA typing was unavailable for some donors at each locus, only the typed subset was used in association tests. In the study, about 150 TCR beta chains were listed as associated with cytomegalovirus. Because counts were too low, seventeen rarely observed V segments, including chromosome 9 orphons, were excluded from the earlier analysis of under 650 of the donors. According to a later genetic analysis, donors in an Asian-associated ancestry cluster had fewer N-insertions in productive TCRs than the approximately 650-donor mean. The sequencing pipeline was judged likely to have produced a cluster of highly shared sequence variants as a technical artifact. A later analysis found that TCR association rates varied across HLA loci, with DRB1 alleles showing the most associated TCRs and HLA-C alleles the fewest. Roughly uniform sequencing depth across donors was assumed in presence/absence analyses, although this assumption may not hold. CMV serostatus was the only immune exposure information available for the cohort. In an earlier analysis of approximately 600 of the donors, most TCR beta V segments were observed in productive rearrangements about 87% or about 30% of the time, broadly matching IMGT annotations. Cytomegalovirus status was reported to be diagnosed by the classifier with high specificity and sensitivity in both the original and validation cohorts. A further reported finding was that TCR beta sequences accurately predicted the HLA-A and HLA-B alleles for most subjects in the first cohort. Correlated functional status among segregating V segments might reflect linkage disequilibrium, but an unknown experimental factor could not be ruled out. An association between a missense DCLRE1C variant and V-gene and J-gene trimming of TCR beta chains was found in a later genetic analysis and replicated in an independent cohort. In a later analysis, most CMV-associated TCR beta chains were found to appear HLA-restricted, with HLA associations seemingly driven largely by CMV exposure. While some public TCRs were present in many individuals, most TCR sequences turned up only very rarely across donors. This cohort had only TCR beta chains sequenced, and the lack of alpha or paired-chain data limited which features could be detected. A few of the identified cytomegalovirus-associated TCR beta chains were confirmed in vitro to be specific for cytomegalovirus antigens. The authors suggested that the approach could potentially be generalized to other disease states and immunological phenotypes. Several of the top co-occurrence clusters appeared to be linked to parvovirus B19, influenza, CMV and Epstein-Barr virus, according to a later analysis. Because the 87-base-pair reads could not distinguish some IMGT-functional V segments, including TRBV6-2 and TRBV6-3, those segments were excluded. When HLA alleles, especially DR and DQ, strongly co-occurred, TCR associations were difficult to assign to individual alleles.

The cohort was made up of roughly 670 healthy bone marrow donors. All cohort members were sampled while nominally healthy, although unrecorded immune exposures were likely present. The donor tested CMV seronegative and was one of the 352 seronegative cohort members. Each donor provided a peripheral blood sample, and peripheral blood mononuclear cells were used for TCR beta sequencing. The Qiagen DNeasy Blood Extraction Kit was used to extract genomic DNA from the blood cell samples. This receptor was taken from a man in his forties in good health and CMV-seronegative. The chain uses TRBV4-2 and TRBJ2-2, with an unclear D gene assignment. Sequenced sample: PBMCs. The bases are TGTGCCAGCAGCCCCGACAAGGCCGGGGAGCTGTTTTTT. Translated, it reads CASSPDKAGELFF.